The 31 T cell receptor beta chains presented below share a single source sample, sequenced in a study of CD8 T cells in ankylosing spondylitis. TCRdb re-derived calls from the 5' RACE reads in MiXCR, one entry per CDR3 protein. The profile shows 17,000 or so distinct CDR3 sequences, approximately 7.6% of them singletons. The sample consisted of blood. These receptors all stem from a male donor with ankylosing spondylitis or in good health (not recorded which).

The table lists this clonotype with many counts. The chain carries TRBV28 and TRBJ2-3; no clear D. The length of the CDR3 is 15 residues. V gave up 2 bases and J gave up 1 base, with 10 bases separating them. Germline V lookup: CDR1 MDHEN, CDR2 SYDVKM. The CDR3 here is CASSLLVQGTDTQYF. DNA for the CDR3: TGTGCCAGCAGTTTACTAGTCCAGGGCACAGATACGCAGTATTTT.

The CDR3: CASATWVETEAFF. CDR3 bases: TGTGCCTCCGCGACGTGGGTGGAAACTGAAGCTTTCTTT. The chain links TRBV30 to TRBJ1-1; D call uncertain. V lost 7 bases and J 5 bases, leaving 17 bases between the germline ends. The length of the CDR3 is 13 residues. In germline, CDR1 is GTSNPN, CDR2 SVGIG (reference sequence).

The chain carries TRBV6-5 and TRBJ2-2; a weak D match, TRBD1 (6 bases). The CDR3 contains 15 residues. Trimming took 7 bases from V and 4 from J, leaving 16 bases between them. Germline V gives CDR1 MNHEY, CDR2 SVGAGI. This CDR3 is CASTLQGPSTGELFF. The CDR3 nucleotides read TGTGCCAGCACCCTCCAGGGGCCCAGCACCGGGGAGCTGTTTTTT.

V and J are TRBV20-1 and TRBJ2-5, with a weak D call TRBD1 (5 bases). Trimming stripped 0 bases from V and 1 base from J, with 12 bases between. Germline loops: CDR1 DFQATT, CDR2 SNEGSKA (reference sequence). CDR3 length: 15 amino acids. In DNA form, the CDR3 reads TGCAGTGCTAGAGATCGGGCTACAGGCCAAGAGACCCAGTACTTC. It translates to CSARDRATGQETQYF.

The chain is built from TRBV19 and TRBJ2-4; D is unclear. The CDR3 totals 13 residues. Trimming shortened V by 0 bases and J by 6 bases, and 6 bases separated the two germline ends. Germline values: CDR1 LNHDA, CDR2 SQIVND (reference sequence). The chain's CDR3 is CASSIDRSNIQYF. CDR3 in DNA: TGTGCCAGTAGTATAGATCGGTCAAACATTCAGTACTTC.

The chain has TRBV12-3 or TRBV12-4 and TRBJ2-3; possibly TRBD1 for D (6 bases). The CDR3 sequence is 16 residues long. V shed 4 bases and J shed 2 bases, with 16 bases lying between them. Written as DNA, the CDR3 is TGTGCCAGCAGTTCCCCCTGGACAGATCCCACAGATACGCAGTATTTT. Encoded protein: CASSSPWTDPTDTQYF.

This clonotype was seen repeatedly, ten times or more. The chain couples TRBV20-1 to TRBJ2-7; a weak D match, TRBD1 (6 bases). Germline CDR1 and CDR2: DFQATT and SNEGSKA (reference sequence). The CDR3 runs to 14 residues. Trimming took off 4 bases at V and 2 bases at J, with 15 bases between the two ends. In DNA form, the CDR3 reads TGCAGTGCTAATACAGGGATGGGAACCTACGAGCAGTACGTC. Translation gives CSANTGMGTYEQYV.

This clonotype was counted at least ten times. The chain combines TRBV5-1 with TRBJ2-1; D is unclear. Trimming shortened V by 2 bases and J by 10 bases, and 25 bases separated the two germline ends. Germline V gene sequence: CDR1 SGHRS, CDR2 YFSETQ. CDR3 length: 17 amino acids. This CDR3 reads CASSFVGSRNLLGEQFF. DNA for the CDR3: TGCGCCAGCAGCTTTGTGGGCAGCAGAAACCTTCTTGGCGAGCAGTTCTTC. The variable domain in full, with the rest retrieved from reference TRBV5-1 and TRBJ2-1, is KAGVTQTPRYLIKTRGQQVTLSCSPISGHRSVSWYQQTPGQGLQFLFEYFSETQRNKGNFPGRFSGRQFSNSRSEMNVSTLELGDSALYLCASSFVGSRNLLGEQFFGPGTRLTVL.

The genes are TRBV7-9 and TRBJ2-2; D unclear. Germline CDR1 and CDR2: SEHNR and FQNEAQ (reference sequence). The V end lost 5 bases, the J end lost 6 bases, and 10 bases lay between the germline ends. The CDR3 totals 13 residues. Here the CDR3 reads CASSLRQAGELFF. DNA of the CDR3: TGTGCCAGCAGCCTACGCCAGGCCGGGGAGCTGTTTTTT.

At least ten counts were recorded for this clonotype. The chain combines TRBV6-6 with TRBJ1-3, with D maybe TRBD1 (6 bases). Germline V gene lookup returns CDR1 MNHNY and CDR2 SVGAGI (reference sequence). V shed 8 bases and J shed 2 bases, with 13 bases lying between them. The length of the CDR3 is 14 residues. The CDR3 loop is CASFRRQAGNTIYF. The DNA for the CDR3 is TGTGCCAGCTTCCGCCGACAGGCTGGAAACACCATATATTTT.

This clonotype was counted ten times or more. This rearrangement joins TRBV10-3 to TRBJ2-3; 8 bases are shared with TRBD2. The CDR3 sequence is 15 residues long. The V gene's germline CDR1 is ENHRY and CDR2 SYGVKD. J gave up 3 bases and V 2 bases, and 4 bases lay outside the gene matches. The CDR3 DNA reads as TGTGCCATCAGTGAGACCACTAGCGGAACAGATACGCAGTATTTT. It is translated as CAISETTSGTDTQYF.

By proportion, this clonotype is medium-sized. CDR3 region: CASSSSGGSYNEQFF. DNA of the CDR3: TGTGCCAGCAGTTCCAGCGGAGGCTCCTACAATGAGCAGTTCTTC. The chain has TRBV6-2 or TRBV6-3 and TRBJ2-1; tentatively, D is TRBD2 (5 bases). Per the germline V gene, CDR1 is MNHEY and CDR2 is SVGEGT. The V and J ends lost 4 bases and 0 bases respectively, with 10 bases between them. The CDR3 spans 15 residues.

The CDR3 DNA follows: TGTGCCAGCAGTTTACGGCAGGTGAACACTGAAGCTTTCTTT. Amino acid sequence: CASSLRQVNTEAFF. This chain joins TRBV28 and TRBJ1-1; D call uncertain. This CDR3 comprises 14 residues. Germline CDR1 is MDHEN and CDR2 is SYDVKM. Trimming took off 2 bases at V and 0 bases at J, with 7 bases between the two ends.

This clonotype was detected ten times or more. The chain links TRBV12-3 or TRBV12-4 to TRBJ1-3; D gene uncertain. Trimming removed 6 bases at V and 10 bases at J, with 16 bases between. The CDR3 extends over 13 amino acids. The CDR3 loop is CASRSDGKGTIYF. CDR3 nucleotides: TGTGCCAGCAGGTCCGACGGGAAAGGAACCATATATTTT.

This sequence joins TRBV12-3 or TRBV12-4 and TRBJ2-3; D gene uncertain. The CDR3 contains 13 residues. V lost 0 bases and J 4 bases, leaving 5 bases between the germline ends. The CDR3 region has the DNA TGTGCCAGCAGTTTAGCTGGGGCAGATACGCAGTATTTT. Amino acids: CASSLAGADTQYF.

Ten or more counts support this clonotype. J is TRBJ1-4 and V is TRBV20-1; tentative D call: TRBD1 (5 bases). CDR3 length equals 17 residues. CDR1 and CDR2 (germline): DFQATT, SNEGSKA (reference sequence). Trimming shortened V by 5 bases and J by 0 bases, and 19 bases separated the two germline ends. CDR3 sequence (DNA): TGCAGTGCTTTGGACTGGGGGACGGCTGCAACTAATGAAAAACTGTTTTTT. It specifies CSALDWGTAATNEKLFF.

This clonotype was seen at least ten times. The chain has TRBV6-2 or TRBV6-3 and TRBJ2-1, with 7 bases identical to TRBD2. This CDR3 has 15 residues. V shed 6 bases and J 8 bases; nucleotides not matched to a gene: 13. Germline V gives CDR1 MNHEY, CDR2 SVGEGT. CDR3 coding DNA: TGTGCCAGCAGCACGAGCGGGACTTACCCCCATGAGCAGTTCTTC. Protein: CASSTSGTYPHEQFF.

This clonotype has ten or more counts. The V call is TRBV28, the J call TRBJ2-7; possibly TRBD1 for D (7 bases). Trimming left V 8 bases short and J 4 bases short, with 18 bases between. The CDR3 covers 14 residues. Looked up from germline, CDR1 is MDHEN and CDR2 is SYDVKM. CDR3 in DNA: TGTGCCAGCTCCTCAGGGGGGAAGAGATACGAGCAGTACTTC. This gives the protein CASSSGGKRYEQYF.

This clonotype was seen a few times. V usage is TRBV29-1 and J usage is TRBJ2-1; 7 bases are shared with TRBD1. The CDR3 consists of 14 residues. Germline-derived CDR1 and CDR2 are SQVTM and ANQGSEA. V dropped 0 bases and J dropped 4; count of bases not matched to a gene: 3. CDR3 protein: CSVEERTGYNEQFF. The CDR3 region has the DNA TGCAGCGTTGAAGAGAGGACAGGTTACAATGAGCAGTTCTTC.

This clonotype was picked up many times. The chain recombines TRBV6-4 with TRBJ2-3; D remains unclear. This CDR3 comprises 14 residues. V lost 2 bases, J lost 2 bases, and 8 bases lay in between. CDR1 and CDR2 from the germline V gene are MRHNA and SNTAGT. CDR3 sequence reads: CASSDDRNTDTQYF. The CDR3 coding sequence is TGTGCCAGCAGTGACGACCGGAACACAGATACGCAGTATTTT.

The rearrangement links TRBV6-6 to TRBJ1-4, with D possibly matching TRBD1 (5 bases). Germline values: CDR1 MNHNY, CDR2 SVGAGI (reference sequence). The CDR3 spans 20 residues. V was cut by 0 bases and J by 0 bases, with 20 bases left in between. The CDR3 region has the DNA TGTGCCAGCAGTTACTCCTCAAAGTCAGGGACTTGGTCAACTAATGAAAAACTGTTTTTT. Its translation is CASSYSSKSGTWSTNEKLFF.

This clonotype was seen more than once but under ten times. The rearrangement uses TRBV5-1 and TRBJ2-7; D ambiguous. There are 13 residues in the CDR3. Germline V CDR1 and CDR2: SGHRS, YFSETQ. V lost 1 base to trimming and J lost 0 bases, with 5 bases between them. The CDR3 sequence: CASSLLPSYEQYV. As DNA, the CDR3 is TGCGCCAGCAGCTTGCTCCCCTCCTACGAGCAGTACGTC.

This clonotype was seen more than once but under ten times. The CDR3, as DNA: TGCGCCAGCGGGGACCTCAGCACAGATACGCAGTATTTT. As protein: CASGDLSTDTQYF. V is TRBV4-3 and J is TRBJ2-3; either TRBD1 or TRBD2 may supply D (5 bases each). Germline CDR1 is LGHNA and CDR2 is YSLEER. Trimming left V 8 bases short and J 0 bases short, with 9 bases between. CDR3 length: 13 amino acids.

This clonotype occurred many times. The DNA of the CDR3 is TGCAGTGCTAGAGCCCTAGCCAGCAATGAGCAGTTCTTC. Its translation is CSARALASNEQFF. The V gene is TRBV20-1, the J gene TRBJ2-1; D might be TRBD2 (5 bases). V gave up 1 base and J gave up 6 bases, with 10 bases separating them. The CDR3 is 13 amino acids. Germline V gives CDR1 DFQATT, CDR2 SNEGSKA (reference sequence).

This clonotype was seen ten or more times. The chain has TRBV12-3 or TRBV12-4 and TRBJ1-1, with TRBD1 matching 9 bases. This CDR3 has 16 amino acids. Unmatched junction bases numbered 13, after V lost 5 bases and J lost 6 bases. CDR3 sequence reads: CASSPRGQGSKAEAFF. CDR3 in DNA: TGTGCCAGCAGTCCACGGGGACAGGGATCGAAGGCTGAAGCTTTCTTT.

This clonotype was seen ten or more times. The gene calls are TRBV7-9 and TRBJ2-3; no reliable D call. Trimming stripped 6 bases from V and 0 bases from J, with 13 bases between. Looked up from germline, CDR1 is SEHNR and CDR2 is FQNEAQ (reference sequence). CDR3 length: 15 amino acids. The CDR3 here is CASRPDGSSTDTQYF. CDR3 sequence (DNA): TGTGCCAGCAGACCGGACGGATCTAGCACAGATACGCAGTATTTT.

There are many counts of this clonotype. The rearrangement uses TRBV20-1 and TRBJ2-3, with 14 bases matching TRBD2. CDR3 length: 20 amino acids. Germline assignment: CDR1 DFQATT and CDR2 SNEGSKA (reference sequence). Trimming at V came to 5 bases and at J to 4 bases, leaving 20 bases not matched to a gene. The DNA of the CDR3 is TGCAGTGCTGCCGTCATCGGACTAGCGGGGGGTCTCGGGACTGCAGATACGCAGTATTTT. Translated: CSAAVIGLAGGLGTADTQYF.

This clonotype has a single count. The rearrangement links TRBV3-1 to TRBJ1-2; D ambiguous. The V and J ends lost 4 bases and 4 bases respectively, with 19 bases between them. Germline values: CDR1 LGHDT, CDR2 YNNKEL (reference sequence). This CDR3 contains 16 residues. CDR3 in amino acids: CASSPRGSPPSYGYTF. In DNA, the CDR3 is TGTGCCAGCAGCCCCCGCGGATCCCCGCCATCCTATGGCTACACCTTC.

J is TRBJ2-1 and V is TRBV12-3 or TRBV12-4; unclear D gene. Trimming took off 5 bases at V and 3 bases at J, with 17 bases between the two ends. The CDR3 sequence is 16 residues long. Written as DNA, the CDR3 is TGTGCCAGCAGTCCCCGTTTATCCACTGGCTACAATGAGCAGTTCTTC. Its protein is CASSPRLSTGYNEQFF.

CDR3 DNA sequence: TGTGCCAGCAGCCTCGGGGAGCTGTTTTTT. The encoded protein is CASSLGELFF. The genes are TRBV7-9 and TRBJ2-2; D gene unclear. Germline CDR1 SEHNR, CDR2 FQNEAQ (reference sequence). The CDR3 loop spans 10 amino acids. Trimming removed 5 bases from V and 7 bases from J, with 2 bases in between.

By share, this clonotype counts as large. With a much larger clone just one base away, this may be a read error. The V call is TRBV29-1, the J call TRBJ2-7; the D gene is possibly TRBD2 (6 bases). The end of the DNA is better explained by TRBJ2-1, so the J call may be wrong. The CDR3 extends over 12 amino acids. Germline CDR1 reads SQVTM; CDR2 reads ANQGSEA. CDR3 region: CSAGPGGSEQFF. The DNA for the CDR3 is TGCAGCGCCGGGCCCGGGGGAAGCGAGCAGTTCTTC.